Sequencing of this TCR beta chain was carried out in a study of beta chain features in type 1 diabetes. Study-wide results and limits: People with Type 1 diabetes carried modestly yet significantly shorter TCRB CDR3s in all four CD4+ subsets.

On this clone: Its antigen is unknown.

V trimming: 11 bases; J trimming: 0 bases; junction bases outside the gene matches: 10. Germline V gene data show CDR1 as SGHVS and CDR2 as FNYEAQ. The CDR3 length is 15 residues. Expressed TCRB transcripts were sequenced because the entire RNA isolate underwent reverse transcription. Only in-frame clones appear in the TCRdb table, and some are missing; sequencing was by immunoSEQ multiplex PCR. The repertoire consists of over 600,000 clones, with around 12% occurring once and the leading ten covering approximately 0.11%. The rearrangement joins TRBV7-6 to TRBJ1-5; 7 positions match TRBD1. Sequencing used naive CD4+ T cells from blood. This TCR came from a man aged 25 to 40 with type 1 diabetes. CDR3 bases: TGTGCCGGAGTCACAGGGGATACTAGCAATCAGCCCCAGCATTTT. This sequence encodes CAGVTGDTSNQPQHF.